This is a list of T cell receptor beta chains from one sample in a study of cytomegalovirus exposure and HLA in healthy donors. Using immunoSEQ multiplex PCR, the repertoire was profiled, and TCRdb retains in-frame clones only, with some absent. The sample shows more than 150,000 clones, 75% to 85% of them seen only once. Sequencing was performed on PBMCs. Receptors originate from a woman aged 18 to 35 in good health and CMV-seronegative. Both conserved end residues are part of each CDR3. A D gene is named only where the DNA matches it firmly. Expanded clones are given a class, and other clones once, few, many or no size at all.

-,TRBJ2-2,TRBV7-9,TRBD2,CASSPGLAGSRGF,TGTGCCAGCAGCCCGGGACTAGCGGGTTCCCGGGGTTTT
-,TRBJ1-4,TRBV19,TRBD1,CASSRGQGIGKLFF,TGTGCCAGTAGTAGGGGACAGGGGATCGGAAAACTGTTTTTT
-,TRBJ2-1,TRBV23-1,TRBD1,CASSTGIYRGWSYNEQFF,TGCGCCAGCAGTACGGGGATCTACAGGGGGTGGTCCTACAATGAGCAGTTCTTC
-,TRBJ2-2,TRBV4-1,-,CASSQDRRANTGELFF,TGCGCCAGCAGCCAAGATCGCCGGGCGAACACCGGGGAGCTGTTTTTT
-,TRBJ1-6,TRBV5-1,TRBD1,CASSQKNLDRDSPLHF,TGCGCCAGCAGCCAGAAAAATCTTGACAGGGATTCACCCCTCCACTTT
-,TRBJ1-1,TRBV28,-,CASSSTSNTEAFF,TGTGCCAGCAGTTCCACATCGAACACTGAAGCTTTCTTT
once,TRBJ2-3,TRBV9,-,CASSVGGPAPDTQYF,TGTGCCAGCAGCGTAGGGGGGCCGGCTCCAGATACGCAGTATTTT
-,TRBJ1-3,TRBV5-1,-,CASSATGQEAGDTIYF,TGCGCCAGCAGCGCCACAGGGCAAGAGGCTGGAGACACCATATATTTT
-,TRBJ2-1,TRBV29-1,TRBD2,CSVPSGRPYNEQFF,TGCAGCGTCCCCAGCGGGAGGCCCTACAATGAGCAGTTCTTC
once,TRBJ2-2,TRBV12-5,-,CASGSPSQGRGTGELFF,TGTGCTAGTGGTTCGCCCAGTCAGGGGCGCGGTACCGGGGAGCTGTTTTTT
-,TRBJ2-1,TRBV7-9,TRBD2,CSSSSITTSGAYNEQFF,TGTTCCAGCAGCTCTATTACAACTAGCGGGGCATACAATGAGCAGTTCTTC
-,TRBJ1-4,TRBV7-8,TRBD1,CASSFQTGGMNEKLFF,TGTGCCAGCAGCTTCCAAACAGGGGGCATGAATGAAAAACTGTTTTTT
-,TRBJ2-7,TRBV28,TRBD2,CASSPLAGKGEQYF,TGTGCCAGCAGCCCACTAGCGGGAAAGGGTGAGCAGTACTTC
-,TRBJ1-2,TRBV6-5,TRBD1,CASSYEAGGRRGYTF,TGTGCCAGCAGTTACGAGGCAGGGGGTCGGCGGGGCTACACCTTC
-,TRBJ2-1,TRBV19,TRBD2,CASSTRFGASGHNEQFF,TGTGCCAGTAGCACCCGATTCGGGGCTAGCGGTCACAATGAGCAGTTCTTC
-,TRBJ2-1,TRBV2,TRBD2,CASSQKGGLAGAYNEQFF,TGTGCCAGCAGTCAGAAGGGAGGACTAGCGGGCGCTTACAATGAGCAGTTCTTC
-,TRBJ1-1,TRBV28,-,CASSFSRGGGGSTEAFF,TGTGCCAGCAGTTTCTCGCGGGGCGGGGGCGGTAGCACTGAAGCTTTCTTT
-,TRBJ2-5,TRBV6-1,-,CASSEGTLGGKETQYF,TGTGCCAGCAGTGAAGGGACGCTCGGCGGGAAAGAGACCCAGTACTTC
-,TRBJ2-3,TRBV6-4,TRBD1,CASSVAGGKDTQYF,TGTGCCAGCAGTGTGGCAGGGGGCAAAGATACGCAGTATTTT
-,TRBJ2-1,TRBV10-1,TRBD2,CASSGLAGGDNEQFF,TGCGCCAGCAGTGGGTTAGCGGGGGGAGACAATGAGCAGTTCTTC
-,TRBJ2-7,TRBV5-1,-,CASSFSTSLSYEQYF,TGCGCCAGCAGCTTCTCTACTAGCCTCTCCTACGAGCAGTACTTC
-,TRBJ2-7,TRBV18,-,CASSPFRGADEQYF,TGTGCCAGCTCACCGTTCAGGGGGGCGGACGAGCAGTACTTC
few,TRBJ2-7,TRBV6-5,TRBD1,CASSFGTVDDSYEQYF,TGTGCCAGCAGTTTCGGGACAGTAGATGACTCCTACGAGCAGTACTTC
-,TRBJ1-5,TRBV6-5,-,CASRHGGGGNQPQHF,TGTGCCAGCAGACACGGAGGGGGGGGCAATCAGCCCCAGCATTTT
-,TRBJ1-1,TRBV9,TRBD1,CASSVEVTGDTEAFF,TGTGCCAGCAGCGTAGAAGTGACAGGGGACACTGAAGCTTTCTTT
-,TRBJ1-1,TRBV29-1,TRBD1,CSVTDRGFGSFSNTEAFF,TGCAGCGTCACGGACAGGGGATTCGGTAGTTTTTCGAACACTGAAGCTTTCTTT
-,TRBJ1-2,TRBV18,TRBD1,CASSPGGTATNYGYTF,TGTGCCAGCTCACCAGGCGGGACAGCAACGAACTATGGCTACACCTTC
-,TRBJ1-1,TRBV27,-,CASSLRAVDEAFF,TGTGCCAGCAGTTTACGTGCGGTCGATGAAGCTTTCTTT
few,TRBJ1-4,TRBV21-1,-,CASSPGEKLFF,TGTGCCAGCAGTCCGGGTGAAAAACTGTTTTTT
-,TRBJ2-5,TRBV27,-,CASNGGGETQYF,TGTGCCAGCAACGGGGGTGGGGAGACCCAGTACTTC
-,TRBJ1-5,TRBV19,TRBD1,CASRLDRDSNQPQHF,TGTGCCAGTAGGCTCGACAGGGATAGCAATCAGCCCCAGCATTTT
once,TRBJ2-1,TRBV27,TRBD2,CATRGSPSGNEQFF,TGTGCCACTCGCGGGAGCCCTTCTGGCAATGAGCAGTTCTTC
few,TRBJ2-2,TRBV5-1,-,CASSPGDARNTGELFF,TGCGCCAGCAGCCCGGGGGACGCCCGGAACACCGGGGAGCTGTTTTTT
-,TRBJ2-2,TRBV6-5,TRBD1,CASSYRGRDTGELFF,TGTGCCAGCAGTTACAGGGGGCGGGACACCGGGGAGCTGTTTTTT
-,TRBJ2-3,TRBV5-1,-,CASSPGLATTDTQYF,TGCGCCAGCAGCCCGGGGCTAGCGACGACAGATACGCAGTATTTT
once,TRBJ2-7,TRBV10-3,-,CAISGAGMLSYEQYF,TGTGCCATCAGTGGGGCAGGTATGTTGTCCTACGAGCAGTACTTC
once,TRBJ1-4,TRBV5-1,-,CASSASGLQEKLFF,TGCGCCAGCAGCGCCTCAGGGTTACAGGAAAAACTGTTTTTT
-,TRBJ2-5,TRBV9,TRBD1,CASGQGVETQYF,TGTGCCAGCGGACAGGGGGTGGAGACCCAGTACTTC
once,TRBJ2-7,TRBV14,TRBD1,CASSQDYGTGANYEQYF,TGTGCCAGCAGCCAAGATTACGGGACAGGGGCAAATTACGAGCAGTACTTC
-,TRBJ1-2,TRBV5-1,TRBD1,CASSLVMTGGDPYGYTF,TGCGCCAGCAGCTTGGTGATGACAGGGGGCGATCCCTATGGCTACACCTTC
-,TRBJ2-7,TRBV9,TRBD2,CASSYPSGGQREQYF,TGTGCCAGCAGCTACCCTAGCGGGGGGCAGAGGGAGCAGTACTTC
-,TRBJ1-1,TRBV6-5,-,CASKGTLNTEAFF,TGTGCCAGCAAAGGGACATTAAACACTGAAGCTTTCTTT